This T cell receptor (beta chain) emerged from a study of identical twins. General observations from the study: Twin sharing of out-of-frame TCR alpha was underestimated by models in monozygotic pairs. The study found excess low generation probability among twin-shared out-of-frame alpha sequences.

TCRdb independently ran MiXCR on the 5' RACE reads; one entry per CDR3 protein. The repertoire has about 520,000 distinct CDR3 sequences, approximately 22% of them found once; the top ten carry 0.91%. Details on this clonotype: Its antigen is still unknown.

J gave up 2 bases and V 4 bases, and 2 bases lay outside the gene matches. The CDR3 has 15 residues. Germline V CDR1 and CDR2: WNHNN, SYGVQD (reference sequence). The same data also went into a second study, on T cells expressing NK-cell markers. That work states: One of eight sequenced donors was HCMV-seronegative; the other seven were seropositive. One observes that, in several donors, these clonotypes were also the leading ones within the CD3+CD56-NKG2C+ fraction.

The TCR comes from a woman aged 18-29 years in good health. This chain connects TRBV10-1 to TRBJ2-6; TRBD1 matches at 7 bases. Material for sequencing was CD4+ T cells sorted from blood. The CDR3 sequence is CASSGTGAGANVLTF. The CDR3 bases are TGCGCCAGCAGTGGCACAGGGGCTGGGGCCAACGTCCTGACTTTC.